The 13 T cell receptor beta chains below come from one sample, sequenced in a study of beta chain features in type 1 diabetes. Isolated RNA was reverse transcribed in full, so expressed TCRB transcripts were sequenced. Repertoires were generated with immunoSEQ multiplex PCR, while TCRdb's copy carries only in-frame clones and drops some. This sample has 970,000 or so clones, with about 17% found just once. The specimen sequenced was naive CD4+ T cells from blood. Receptors originate from a woman aged 18-29 years in good health.

This clone was detected only a few times. The rearrangement uses TRBV21-1 and TRBJ1-2. TRBV21-1 is a recognized pseudogene. This CDR3 has 15 amino acids. The CDR3, as DNA: TGTGCCAGCAGCAAAGATGGGACCGCTAACTATGGCTACACCTTC. Translating gives CASSKDGTANYGYTF.

In this sample, this clone turned up a few times. The chain is built from TRBV5-1 and TRBJ1-4; a weak D match, TRBD1 (6 bases). The germline V gene encodes CDR1 SGHRS and CDR2 YFSETQ. This CDR3 region has 16 residues. Trimming removed 4 bases at V and 0 bases at J, with 13 bases between. The CDR3 DNA sequence: TGCGCCAGCAGCCGTCGAGGGGGAGCAACTAATGAAAAACTGTTTTTT. This encodes CASSRRGGATNEKLFF.

This clone was counted only a few times. The CDR3 nucleotides are TGTGCCAGCAACAGGGGAGTGGGGCAGCCCCAGCATTTT. Translated: CASNRGVGQPQHF. This chain joins TRBV7-8 and TRBJ1-5, with 7 bases identical to TRBD1. With V trimmed by 7 bases and J by 7 bases, 7 bases remained unmatched. CDR1 and CDR2 from the germline V gene are SGHVS and FQNEAQ. CDR3 length equals 13 residues.

This chain uses TRBV28 with TRBJ1-2, with D unclear. Trimming stripped 9 bases from V and 3 bases from J, with 26 bases between. Germline values: CDR1 MDHEN, CDR2 SYDVKM. The CDR3 has 17 amino acids. The CDR3 sequence: CASNGVRLRSGDYGYTF. The DNA for the CDR3 is TGTGCCAGTAATGGAGTCCGCTTGCGGTCTGGGGACTATGGCTACACCTTC.

The J gene is TRBJ2-7, the V gene TRBV11-3; TRBD2 matches at 16 bases. Germline CDR1 reads SGHNT; CDR2 reads YENEEA. This CDR3 contains 19 residues. The ends lost 5 bases at V and 6 bases at J; junction bases unmatched: 16. The DNA for the CDR3 is TGTGCCAGCAGCCATCGTACCCCGGGGACTAGCGGGAGGGCGTGCGAGCAGTACTTC. The encoded protein is CASSHRTPGTSGRACEQYF.

This chain uses TRBV5-1 with TRBJ2-7; possible D gene TRBD2, 5 bases. Trimming shortened V by 0 bases and J by 2 bases, and 12 bases separated the two germline ends. Germline V gives CDR1 SGHRS, CDR2 YFSETQ. The CDR3 extends over 15 amino acids. CDR3 sequence reads: CASSLVWAGTYEQYF. In nucleotides, the CDR3 is TGCGCCAGCAGCTTGGTCTGGGCGGGTACCTACGAGCAGTACTTC.

A few counts support this clone. This rearrangement joins TRBV7-9 to TRBJ1-2, with TRBD1 matching 8 bases. Germline CDR1 is SEHNR and CDR2 is FQNEAQ (reference sequence). The V segment lost 1 base and the J segment 6 bases; nucleotides outside the gene matches: 4. CDR3 length: 14 residues. The CDR3 protein is CASSLGQGMNGYTF. In nucleotides, the CDR3 is TGTGCCAGCAGCTTAGGACAGGGGATGAATGGCTACACCTTC.

This clone was detected only a few times. The chain uses TRBV28 and TRBJ2-1, with D possibly being TRBD1 (6 bases). The CDR3 is 14 residues long. From germline, CDR1 is MDHEN and CDR2 SYDVKM. V was trimmed by 5 bases and J by 9 bases, leaving 17 bases between them. The CDR3 region has the DNA TGTGCCAGCAGTGATATACAGGGTTTGAGTGAGCAGTTCTTC. Translated: CASSDIQGLSEQFF. The whole variable domain, filled in from reference TRBV28 and TRBJ2-1, reads DVKVTQSSRYLVKRTGEKVFLECVQDMDHENMFWYRQDPGLGLRLIYFSYDVKMKEKGDIPEGYSVSREKKERFSLILESASTNQTSMYLCASSDIQGLSEQFFGPGTRLTVL.

J is TRBJ2-5 and V is TRBV28, with D maybe TRBD1 (6 bases). V lost 3 bases to trimming and J lost 7 bases, with 18 bases between them. Germline lookup yields CDR1 MDHEN and CDR2 SYDVKM. CDR3 size: 15 residues. CDR3 amino acids: CASSFMTGLRGTQYF. CDR3 bases: TGTGCCAGCAGTTTCATGACAGGTCTCAGGGGGACCCAGTACTTC. Full variable domain (remainder filled in from reference TRBV28 and TRBJ2-5): DVKVTQSSRYLVKRTGEKVFLECVQDMDHENMFWYRQDPGLGLRLIYFSYDVKMKEKGDIPEGYSVSREKKERFSLILESASTNQTSMYLCASSFMTGLRGTQYFGPGTRLLVL.

The chain combines TRBV4-3 with TRBJ1-2; D uncertain. This CDR3 has 15 residues. CDR1 and CDR2 (germline): LGHNA, YSLEER. Trimming left V 0 bases short and J 4 bases short, with 12 bases between. CDR3 nucleotide sequence: TGCGCCAGCAGCCAAGATGTTATGCGGGTCTATGGCTACACCTTC. It translates to CASSQDVMRVYGYTF.

This chain links TRBV19 with TRBJ1-2, with 10 bases fitting TRBD1. V was clipped by 9 bases and J by 7 bases; unmatched bases: 8. Per the germline V gene, CDR1 is LNHDA and CDR2 is SQIVND (reference sequence). CDR3 length: 13 residues. The CDR3 sequence: CASRDRGSGGYTF. In DNA form, the CDR3 reads TGTGCCAGCAGGGACAGGGGATCCGGTGGCTACACCTTC.

The sample holds a few counts of this clone. This chain links TRBV6-1 with TRBJ2-4; no clear D. There are 13 residues in the CDR3. Germline V CDR1 and CDR2: MNHNS, SASEGT. With 6 bases removed from V and 10 bases from J, the gap between germline ends came to 16 bases. The DNA of the CDR3 is TGTGCCAGCAGGCAGGCTCCGGAACGGATTCAGTACTTC. As protein: CASRQAPERIQYF.

The chain recombines TRBV7-9 with TRBJ2-5, with 14 bases identical to TRBD2. The end of the DNA fits TRBJ2-7 better, so the J call may be wrong. The CDR3 runs 17 residues. From germline, CDR1 is SEHNR and CDR2 FQNEAQ (reference sequence). For the CDR3, the DNA is TGTGCCAGCAGCCGAGGACTAGCGGGAGGATCTATGTACGAGCAGTACTTC. Protein product: CASSRGLAGGSMYEQYF.